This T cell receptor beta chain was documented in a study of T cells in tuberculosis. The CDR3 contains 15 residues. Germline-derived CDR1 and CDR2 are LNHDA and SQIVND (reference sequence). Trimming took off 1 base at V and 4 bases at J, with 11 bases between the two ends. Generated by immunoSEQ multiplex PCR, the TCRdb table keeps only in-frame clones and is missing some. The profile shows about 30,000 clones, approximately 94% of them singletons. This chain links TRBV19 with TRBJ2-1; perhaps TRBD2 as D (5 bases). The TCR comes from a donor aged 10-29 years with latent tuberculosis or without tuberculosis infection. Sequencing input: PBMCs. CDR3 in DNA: TGTGCCAGTAGTATAGGTGGGAGACCTTACAATGAGCAGTTCTTC. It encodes CASSIGGRPYNEQFF. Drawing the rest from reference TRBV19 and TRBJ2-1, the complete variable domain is DGGITQSPKYLFRKEGQNVTLSCEQNLNHDAMYWYRQDPGQGLRLIYYSQIVNDFQKGDIAEGYSVSREKKESFPLTVTSAQKNPTAFYLCASSIGGRPYNEQFFGPGTRLTVL.